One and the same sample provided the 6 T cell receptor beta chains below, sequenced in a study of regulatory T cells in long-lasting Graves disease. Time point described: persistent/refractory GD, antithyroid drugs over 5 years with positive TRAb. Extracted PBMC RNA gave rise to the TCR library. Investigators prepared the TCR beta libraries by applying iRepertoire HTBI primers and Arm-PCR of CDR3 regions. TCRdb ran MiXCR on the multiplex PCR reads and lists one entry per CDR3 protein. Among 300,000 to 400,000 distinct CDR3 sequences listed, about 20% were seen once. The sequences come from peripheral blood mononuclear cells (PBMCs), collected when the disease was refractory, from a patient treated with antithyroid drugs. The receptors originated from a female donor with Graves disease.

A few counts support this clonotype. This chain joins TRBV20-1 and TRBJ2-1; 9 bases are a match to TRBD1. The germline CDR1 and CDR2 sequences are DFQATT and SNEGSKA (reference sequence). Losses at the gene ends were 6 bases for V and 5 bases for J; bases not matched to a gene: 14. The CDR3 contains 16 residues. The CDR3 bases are TGCAGTGCCACCCCGTTACAGGGGGCGCCGGACAATGAGCAGTTCTTC. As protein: CSATPLQGAPDNEQFF.

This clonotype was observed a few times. CDR3 DNA: TGTGCCAGTTCTTCAGGGTGGAATCAGCCCCAGCATTTT. Amino acids: CASSSGWNQPQHF. The chain links TRBV19 to TRBJ1-5; D perhaps matches TRBD1 (5 bases). There are 13 residues in the CDR3. V was clipped by 8 bases and J by 4 bases, with 12 bases between them. Per germline, CDR1 LNHDA and CDR2 SQIVND (reference sequence).

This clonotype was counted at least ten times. Written as DNA, the CDR3 is TGTGCCAGCAGTTCTGCCGTTGGTCAGCCCCAGCATTTT. This gives the protein CASSSAVGQPQHF. The chain employs TRBV12-3 or TRBV12-4 and TRBJ1-5, with D hard to call. The CDR3 runs to 13 residues. The germline V and J ends were trimmed by 4 bases and 6 bases, with 10 bases remaining between them.

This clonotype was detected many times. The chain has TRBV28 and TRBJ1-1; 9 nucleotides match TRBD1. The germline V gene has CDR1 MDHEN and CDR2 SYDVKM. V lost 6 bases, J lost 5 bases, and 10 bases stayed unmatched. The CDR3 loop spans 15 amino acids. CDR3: CASSLWDRVGTEAFF. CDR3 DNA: TGTGCCAGCAGCCTATGGGACAGGGTGGGGACTGAAGCTTTCTTT. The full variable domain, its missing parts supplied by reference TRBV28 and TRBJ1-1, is DVKVTQSSRYLVKRTGEKVFLECVQDMDHENMFWYRQDPGLGLRLIYFSYDVKMKEKGDIPEGYSVSREKKERFSLILESASTNQTSMYLCASSLWDRVGTEAFFGQGTRLTVV.

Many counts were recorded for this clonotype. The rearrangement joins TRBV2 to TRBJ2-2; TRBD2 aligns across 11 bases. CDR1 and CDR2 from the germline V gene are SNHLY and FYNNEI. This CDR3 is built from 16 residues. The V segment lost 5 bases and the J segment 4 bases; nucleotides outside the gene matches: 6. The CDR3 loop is CASSYWGLAATGELFF. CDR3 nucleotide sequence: TGTGCCAGCAGTTATTGGGGACTAGCGGCCACCGGGGAGCTGTTTTTT.

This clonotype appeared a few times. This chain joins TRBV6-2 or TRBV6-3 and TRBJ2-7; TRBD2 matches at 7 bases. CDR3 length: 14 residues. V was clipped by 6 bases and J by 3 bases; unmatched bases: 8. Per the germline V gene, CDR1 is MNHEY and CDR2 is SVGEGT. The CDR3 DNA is TGTGCCAGCAGGTACCTGGGAGGGTACTACGAGCAGTACTTC. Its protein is CASRYLGGYYEQYF.